These 3 T cell receptor beta chains share one sample of origin, sequenced in a study of blood T cell repertoires in COVID-19. TCRdb keeps only in-frame clones here, not all; method: immunoSEQ multiplex PCR. Altogether 200,000 to 250,000 clones are present, nearly 90% being singletons, with the ten largest covering under 14%. Sample: PBMCs or T cells enriched from blood (not recorded which). The receptors stem from a man in his thirties or forties who had recovered from COVID-19.

The chain uses TRBV5-1 and TRBJ2-1; TRBD2 matches at 8 bases. The germline V gene encodes CDR1 SGHRS and CDR2 YFSETQ. This CDR3 contains 15 residues. The ends lost 4 bases at V and 0 bases at J; junction bases unmatched: 3. This chain's CDR3 is CASSGGGRSYNEQFF. The CDR3 bases are TGCGCCAGCAGCGGCGGGGGGCGCTCCTACAATGAGCAGTTCTTC.

The V gene is TRBV28, the J gene TRBJ2-7; D possibly corresponds to TRBD2 (6 bases). Trimming shortened V by 2 bases and J by 10 bases, and 12 bases separated the two germline ends. Germline V gene sequence: CDR1 MDHEN, CDR2 SYDVKM. This CDR3 is built from 12 residues. CDR3 sequence reads: CASSLGGLIQYF. In DNA, the CDR3 is TGTGCCAGCAGTTTAGGGGGGTTGATTCAGTACTTC.

The rearrangement links TRBV21-1 to TRBJ2-1; the table names TRBD1, a call not compared with the DNA. TRBV21-1 is assigned pseudogene status. CDR3 length: 13 amino acids. The CDR3 is CARTDTSNNEQFF. The DNA for the CDR3 is TGTGCCAGAACCGATACATCAAACAATGAGCAGTTCTTC.